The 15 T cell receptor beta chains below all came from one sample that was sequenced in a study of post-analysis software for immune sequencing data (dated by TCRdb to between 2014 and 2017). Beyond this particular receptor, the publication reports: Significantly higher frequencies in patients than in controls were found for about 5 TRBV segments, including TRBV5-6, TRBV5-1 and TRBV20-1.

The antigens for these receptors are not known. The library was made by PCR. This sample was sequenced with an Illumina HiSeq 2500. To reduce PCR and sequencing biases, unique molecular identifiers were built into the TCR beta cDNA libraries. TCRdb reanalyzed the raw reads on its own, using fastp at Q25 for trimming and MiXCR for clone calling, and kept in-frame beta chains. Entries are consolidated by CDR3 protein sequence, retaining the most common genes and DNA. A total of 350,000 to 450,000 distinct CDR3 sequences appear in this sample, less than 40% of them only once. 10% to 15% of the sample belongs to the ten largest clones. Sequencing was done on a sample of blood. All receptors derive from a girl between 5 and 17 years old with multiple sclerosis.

The CDR3 sequence is CASSYGIVGDTQYF. For the CDR3, the DNA is TGTGCCAGCAGTTACGGGATTGTAGGGGATACGCAGTATTTT. The V and J genes are TRBV6-6 and TRBJ2-3; D remains unclear. V lost 2 bases, J lost 6 bases, and 12 bases lay in between. The CDR3 sequence is 14 residues long. Per germline, CDR1 MNHNY and CDR2 SVGAGI (reference sequence).

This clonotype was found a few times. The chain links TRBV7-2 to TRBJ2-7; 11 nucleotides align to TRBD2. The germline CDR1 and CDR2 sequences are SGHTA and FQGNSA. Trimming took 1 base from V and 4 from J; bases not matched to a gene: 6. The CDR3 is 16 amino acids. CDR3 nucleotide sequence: TGTGCCAGCAGCTTAGGGACTAGCGGGTCGAGGTACGAGCAGTACTTC. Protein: CASSLGTSGSRYEQYF.

In DNA form, the CDR3 reads TGCAGTGCTACCTTTATGGGGGGAGAGACCCAGTACTTC. Residues: CSATFMGGETQYF. V usage is TRBV20-1 and J usage is TRBJ2-7, with TRBD2 as a possible D gene (6 bases). The end of the DNA aligns better with TRBJ2-5, so the J call may be wrong. CDR3 length: 13 amino acids. Germline values: CDR1 DFQATT, CDR2 SNEGSKA (reference sequence).

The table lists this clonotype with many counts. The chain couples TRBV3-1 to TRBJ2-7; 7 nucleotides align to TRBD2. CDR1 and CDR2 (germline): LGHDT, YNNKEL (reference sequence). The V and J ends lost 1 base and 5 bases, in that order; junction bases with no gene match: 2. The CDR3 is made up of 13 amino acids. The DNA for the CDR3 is TGTGCCAGCAGCCAAGGACTAGCCCACGAGCAGTACTTC. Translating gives CASSQGLAHEQYF.

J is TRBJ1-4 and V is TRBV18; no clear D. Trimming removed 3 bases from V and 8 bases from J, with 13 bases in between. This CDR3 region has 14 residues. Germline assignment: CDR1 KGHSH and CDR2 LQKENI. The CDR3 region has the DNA TGTGCCAGCTCACCCCGACGGGGTAGCGAAAAACTGTTTTTT. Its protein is CASSPRRGSEKLFF.

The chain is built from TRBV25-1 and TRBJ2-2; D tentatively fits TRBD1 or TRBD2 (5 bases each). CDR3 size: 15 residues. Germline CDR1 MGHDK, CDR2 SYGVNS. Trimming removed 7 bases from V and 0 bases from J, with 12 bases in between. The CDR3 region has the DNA TGTGCCAGCACGGGCGTGGGGGCGAACACCGGGGAGCTGTTTTTT. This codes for CASTGVGANTGELFF.

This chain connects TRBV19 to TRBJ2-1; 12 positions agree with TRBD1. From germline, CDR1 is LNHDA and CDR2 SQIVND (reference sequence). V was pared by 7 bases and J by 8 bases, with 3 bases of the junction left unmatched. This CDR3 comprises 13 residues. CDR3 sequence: CASKGQGADEQFF. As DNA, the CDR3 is TGTGCCAGTAAGGGACAGGGGGCAGATGAGCAGTTCTTC.

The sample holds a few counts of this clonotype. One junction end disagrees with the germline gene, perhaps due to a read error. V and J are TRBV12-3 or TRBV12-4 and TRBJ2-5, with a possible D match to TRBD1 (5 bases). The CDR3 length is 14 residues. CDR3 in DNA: TGTGCCGGCAGTTTCCAGGGAATGAGCGAGACCCAGTACTTC. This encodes CAGSFQGMSETQYF.

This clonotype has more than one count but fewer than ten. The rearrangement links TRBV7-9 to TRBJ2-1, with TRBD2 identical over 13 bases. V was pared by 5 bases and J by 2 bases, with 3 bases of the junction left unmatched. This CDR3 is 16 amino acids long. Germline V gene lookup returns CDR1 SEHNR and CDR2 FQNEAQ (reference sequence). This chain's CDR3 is CASSPGLAGAYNEQFF. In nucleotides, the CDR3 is TGTGCCAGCAGCCCTGGACTAGCGGGGGCCTACAATGAGCAGTTCTTC.

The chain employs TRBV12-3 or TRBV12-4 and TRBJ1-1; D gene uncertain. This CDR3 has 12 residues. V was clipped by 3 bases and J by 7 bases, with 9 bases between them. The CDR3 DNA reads TGTGCCAGCAGTTTGAATCTACTTGAAGCTTTCTTT. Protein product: CASSLNLLEAFF.

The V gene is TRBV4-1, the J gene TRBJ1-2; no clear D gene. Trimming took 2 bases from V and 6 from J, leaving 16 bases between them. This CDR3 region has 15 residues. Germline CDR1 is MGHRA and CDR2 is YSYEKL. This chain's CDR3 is CASSQPSAGWDGYTF. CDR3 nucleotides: TGCGCCAGCAGCCAACCCTCAGCGGGCTGGGATGGCTACACCTTC.

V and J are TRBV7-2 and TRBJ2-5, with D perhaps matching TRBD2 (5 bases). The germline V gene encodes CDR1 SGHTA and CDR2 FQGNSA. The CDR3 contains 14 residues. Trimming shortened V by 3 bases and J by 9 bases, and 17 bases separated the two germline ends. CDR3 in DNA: TGTGCCAGCAGCTTTAATCCCGGCCAGGAGGCCCAGTACTTC. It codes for CASSFNPGQEAQYF. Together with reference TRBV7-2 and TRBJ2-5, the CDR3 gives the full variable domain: GAGVSQSPSNKVTEKGKDVELRCDPISGHTALYWYRQSLGQGLEFLIYFQGNSAPDKSGLPSDRFSAERTGGSVSTLTIQRTQQEDSAVYLCASSFNPGQEAQYFGPGTRLLVL.

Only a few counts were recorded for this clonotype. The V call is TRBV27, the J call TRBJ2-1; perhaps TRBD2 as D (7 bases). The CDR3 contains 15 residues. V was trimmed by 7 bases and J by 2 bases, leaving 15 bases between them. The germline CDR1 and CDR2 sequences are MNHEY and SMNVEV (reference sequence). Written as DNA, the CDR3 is TGTGCCAGCACCCTCAACGGGGGGCCCTACAATGAGCAGTTCTTC. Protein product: CASTLNGGPYNEQFF.

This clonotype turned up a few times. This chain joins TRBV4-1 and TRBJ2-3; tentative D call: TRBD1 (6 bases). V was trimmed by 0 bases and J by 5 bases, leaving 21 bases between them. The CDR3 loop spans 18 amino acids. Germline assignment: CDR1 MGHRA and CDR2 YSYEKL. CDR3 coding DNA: TGCGCCAGCAGCCAAGAAAGGACAGAAACTCCTCATAGAGATACGCAGTATTTT. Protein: CASSQERTETPHRDTQYF.

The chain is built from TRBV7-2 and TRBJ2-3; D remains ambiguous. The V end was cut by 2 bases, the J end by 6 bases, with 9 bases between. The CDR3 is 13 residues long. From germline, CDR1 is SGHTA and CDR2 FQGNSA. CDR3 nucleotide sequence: TGTGCCAGCAGCTTAAGATATGCGGATACGCAGTATTTT. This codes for CASSLRYADTQYF.